This entry describes one T cell receptor beta chain. Antigen unknown. This sample is part of a study of T cell responses to AZD1222 COVID-19 vaccine. The CDR3 spans 14 residues. V shed 3 bases and J shed 5 bases, with 13 bases lying between them. In germline, CDR1 is MNHEY, CDR2 SMNVEV (reference sequence). Study findings and constraints: A mostly white British donor set with more females was recruited, and clonal diversity was possibly underestimated. There were repertoire samples only from the period after the peak T cell response. Baseline serology detected seropositivity in only five to seven AZD1222 recipients.

Libraries were prepared by immunoSEQ multiplex PCR; TCRdb keeps only in-frame clonotypes and omits some of them. The sample lists 90,000 to 140,000 clones, more than 75% occurring once. The sample here was peripheral blood, taken on day 0 of AZD1222 vaccination. This chain uses TRBV27 with TRBJ1-2; no definite D call. This TCR came from an adult in good health. CDR3 region: CASSLNRGTYGYTF. CDR3 nucleotide sequence: TGTGCCAGCAGTTTGAATCGGGGTACTTATGGCTACACCTTC.